One sample yielded the 31 T cell receptor beta chains listed below, sequenced in a study of blood T cell repertoires in COVID-19. Clones were read by immunoSEQ multiplex PCR, and TCRdb kept only the in-frame ones, dropping some. This table has 100,000 to 150,000 clones, over 75% appearing once. The sample consisted of peripheral blood. The receptors shown here come from a woman older than 75 with acute or convalescent COVID-19.

This clone was observed once. The gene calls are TRBV27 and TRBJ1-5; 8 positions agree with TRBD1. Trimming cost V 5 bases and J 0 bases; bases outside gene matches: 12. CDR3 length equals 18 residues. Germline CDR1 reads MNHEY; CDR2 reads SMNVEV (reference sequence). The CDR3 nucleotides read TGTGCCAGCAGTCGAAAGGCTTCGGGACAGGATAGCAATCAGCCCCAGCATTTT. The encoded protein is CASSRKASGQDSNQPQHF.

The rearrangement joins TRBV6-5 to TRBJ1-1; 8 positions agree with TRBD1. This CDR3 is built from 15 residues. Germline V gene lookup returns CDR1 MNHEY and CDR2 SVGAGI. Trimming cost V 2 bases and J 1 base; bases outside gene matches: 3. CDR3 sequence reads: CASSYGGTGNTEAFF. In nucleotides, the CDR3 is TGTGCCAGCAGTTACGGTGGGACAGGGAACACTGAAGCTTTCTTT.

CDR3 nucleotide sequence: TGTGCCAGCAGTTTTGGCGGTCCCCAGCATTTT. Protein: CASSFGGPQHF. The V gene is TRBV12-3 or TRBV12-4, the J gene TRBJ1-5; unclear D gene. This CDR3 is built from 11 residues. Trimming removed 3 bases at V and 10 bases at J, with 7 bases between.

The rearrangement links TRBV4-3 to TRBJ1-6; 7 bases match TRBD1. Germline assignment: CDR1 LGHNA and CDR2 YSLEER. The length of the CDR3 is 15 residues. The V gene end was trimmed by 5 bases and the J gene end by 7 bases; junction bases not matched to a gene: 8. This chain's CDR3 is CASSSETGKNSPLHF. CDR3 bases: TGCGCCAGCAGCAGTGAGACAGGGAAAAATTCACCCCTCCACTTT.

This sequence joins TRBV5-1 and TRBJ2-6; 7 bases map to TRBD2. The CDR3 loop spans 16 amino acids. CDR1 and CDR2 from the germline V gene are SGHRS and YFSETQ. V was clipped by 3 bases and J by 2 bases; unmatched bases: 5. The CDR3: CASSSLGGAGANVLTF. CDR3 in DNA: TGCGCCAGCAGCTCTCTGGGGGGGGCTGGGGCCAACGTCCTGACTTTC.

The chain employs TRBV19 and TRBJ1-1; TRBD1 matches 9 bases. The CDR3 extends over 15 amino acids. Germline V gene lookup returns CDR1 LNHDA and CDR2 SQIVND (reference sequence). J was trimmed by 4 bases and V by 9 bases; bases with no gene match: 12. The DNA for the CDR3 is TGTGCCAGCAGAAATCGGACGACAGGGGGCACTGAAGCTTTCTTT. Its protein product is CASRNRTTGGTEAFF.

J is TRBJ1-2 and V is TRBV5-6; a possible D gene is TRBD1 (5 bases). The ends were cut back, 6 bases at V and 7 bases at J, with 16 bases in the middle. From germline, CDR1 is SGHDT and CDR2 YYEEEE. CDR3 length equals 13 residues. The CDR3 loop reads CASITLGASGYTF. The DNA of the CDR3 is TGTGCCAGCATCACGTTAGGGGCGTCTGGCTACACCTTC.

The V and J genes are TRBV19 and TRBJ1-1, with 8 bases lining up with TRBD1. Germline loops: CDR1 LNHDA, CDR2 SQIVND (reference sequence). This CDR3 comprises 14 residues. V trimming: 5 bases; J trimming: 5 bases; junction bases outside the gene matches: 7. This CDR3 is CASSLQTGDTEAFF. The CDR3 DNA reads as TGTGCCAGTAGTCTCCAGACAGGGGATACTGAAGCTTTCTTT. The full variable domain, in which reference TRBV19 and TRBJ1-1 provide the parts outside the CDR3, is DGGITQSPKYLFRKEGQNVTLSCEQNLNHDAMYWYRQDPGQGLRLIYYSQIVNDFQKGDIAEGYSVSREKKESFPLTVTSAQKNPTAFYLCASSLQTGDTEAFFGQGTRLTVV.

The genes are TRBV6-4 and TRBJ1-2; 9 bases agree with TRBD1. The CDR3 is made up of 12 amino acids. CDR1 MRHNA and CDR2 SNTAGT come from the germline V gene. V dropped 3 bases and J dropped 7; count of bases not matched to a gene: 0. CDR3 residues: CASSETGGGYTF. CDR3 bases: TGTGCCAGCAGTGAGACAGGGGGTGGCTACACCTTC.

The rearrangement joins TRBV12-3 or TRBV12-4 to TRBJ1-2; the D gene is possibly TRBD1 (5 bases). V was shortened by 4 bases and J by 7 bases, with 10 bases between the two germline ends. The CDR3 is 12 residues long. The CDR3: CASSSSGGGYTF. The CDR3 coding sequence is TGTGCCAGCAGTTCCAGCGGGGGTGGCTACACCTTC.

The V gene is TRBV5-1, the J gene TRBJ1-1; maybe TRBD1 (6 bases). The V gene's germline CDR1 is SGHRS and CDR2 YFSETQ. This CDR3 contains 13 residues. Between the trimmed V and J ends, which lost 6 bases and 3 bases, there was a span of 12 bases. This CDR3 reads CASKQEGDTEAFF. CDR3 bases: TGCGCCAGCAAACAAGAGGGGGACACTGAAGCTTTCTTT.

This clone was seen only a few times. V gene TRBV9 combines with J gene TRBJ2-5; TRBD1 might be the D (5 bases). Germline CDR1 SGDLS, CDR2 YYNGEE. Trimming removed 3 bases at V and 1 base at J, with 10 bases between. The CDR3 totals 14 residues. The CDR3 loop is CASSAGQIQETQYF. The CDR3 region has the DNA TGTGCCAGCAGCGCTGGACAAATCCAAGAGACCCAGTACTTC.

The rearrangement uses TRBV9 and TRBJ2-5; 9 bases align to TRBD2. The germline CDR1 and CDR2 sequences are SGDLS and YYNGEE. This CDR3 comprises 18 residues. J lost 3 bases, V lost 2 bases, and 14 bases had no gene match. The CDR3 protein is CASSVGWGAGGRKETQYF. CDR3 in DNA: TGTGCCAGCAGCGTTGGCTGGGGAGCGGGGGGCCGAAAAGAGACCCAGTACTTC.

The chain employs TRBV11-2 and TRBJ1-2; no clear D gene. This CDR3 region has 13 residues. Trimming removed 5 bases at V and 5 bases at J, with 12 bases between. Germline V gives CDR1 SGHAT, CDR2 FQNNGV. The CDR3 loop reads CASSPGEGYGYTF. The DNA for the CDR3 is TGTGCCAGCAGCCCCGGGGAAGGGTATGGCTACACCTTC.

This rearrangement joins TRBV6-8 to TRBJ2-2, with 8 bases fitting TRBD1. Germline values: CDR1 MNHGY, CDR2 SAAAGT. This CDR3 comprises 16 residues. V trimming: 3 bases; J trimming: 6 bases; junction bases outside the gene matches: 9. The CDR3 sequence is CASSYRGQGSPGELFF. DNA of the CDR3: TGTGCCAGCAGTTATCGCGGACAGGGATCTCCCGGGGAGCTGTTTTTT.

The chain recombines TRBV6-6 with TRBJ2-1; tentative D call: TRBD2 (5 bases). In germline, CDR1 is MNHNY, CDR2 SVGAGI (reference sequence). This CDR3 spans 14 amino acids. V lost 6 bases and J lost 8, with 17 bases in between. This chain's CDR3 is CASSLATGWHEQFF. The DNA of the CDR3 is TGTGCCAGCAGCCTAGCAACGGGTTGGCATGAGCAGTTCTTC.

Turning to this clone: Other nucleotide sequences in the sample specify the same CDR3. CDR3 sequence: CASSAGGGAGQPQHF. The CDR3 DNA reads as TGTGCCAGCAGCGCTGGGGGGGGCGCCGGTCAGCCCCAGCATTTT. This sequence joins TRBV9 and TRBJ1-5; possible D gene TRBD1, 6 bases. The CDR3 length is 15 residues. Per the germline V gene, CDR1 is SGDLS and CDR2 is YYNGEE. Deletions cut 3 bases from V and 6 bases from J, with 16 bases between.

V usage is TRBV6-5 and J usage is TRBJ1-2; D is undetermined. CDR3 size: 13 residues. V lost 0 bases and J lost 4, with 6 bases in between. CDR1 is MNHEY and CDR2 is SVGAGI in the germline V gene. In DNA form, the CDR3 reads TGTGCCAGCAGTTACTCCCAGGTCTATGGCTACACCTTC. Amino acids: CASSYSQVYGYTF.

This clone was seen more than once but under ten times. The gene calls are TRBV28 and TRBJ1-6; D remains ambiguous. V was shortened by 4 bases and J by 6 bases, with 7 bases between the two germline ends. The germline gives CDR1 MDHEN, CDR2 SYDVKM. This CDR3 is 13 amino acids long. CDR3 in DNA: TGTGCCAGCAGTTGGGCAGTTAATTCACCCCTCCACTTT. This gives the protein CASSWAVNSPLHF.

For the CDR3, the DNA is TGTGCCAGCAGTCCCCCAACCAGGGGGAGGCTGAGTAGAGAGACCGGGGAGCTGTTTTTT. It specifies CASSPPTRGRLSRETGELFF. The chain uses TRBV27 and TRBJ2-2; tentatively, D is TRBD1 (7 bases). V lost 5 bases and J lost 5, with 30 bases in between. Looked up from germline, CDR1 is MNHEY and CDR2 is SMNVEV (reference sequence). This CDR3 has 20 residues.

The rearrangement links TRBV19 to TRBJ1-3; D is perhaps TRBD1 (5 bases). The CDR3 runs 15 residues. From germline, CDR1 is LNHDA and CDR2 SQIVND (reference sequence). Trimming removed 10 bases at V and 0 bases at J, with 16 bases between. The CDR3 reads CATSDGGYSGNTIYF. In DNA form, the CDR3 reads TGTGCCACATCCGACGGGGGGTACTCTGGAAACACCATATATTTT.

The CDR3 region is CASSPDRGKSPLHF. Written as DNA, the CDR3 is TGCGCCAGCAGCCCGGACAGGGGAAAATCACCCCTCCACTTT. The chain carries TRBV5-1 and TRBJ1-6; 9 bases are a match to TRBD1. Germline V lookup: CDR1 SGHRS, CDR2 YFSETQ. Trimming cost V 4 bases and J 10 bases; bases outside gene matches: 6. This CDR3 spans 14 amino acids.

The V gene is TRBV28, the J gene TRBJ1-6, with D perhaps TRBD1 (5 bases). Germline lookup yields CDR1 MDHEN and CDR2 SYDVKM. The V end lost 7 bases, the J end lost 3 bases, and 10 bases lay between the germline ends. This CDR3 is built from 14 residues. The CDR3 nucleotides read TGTGCCAGCAAGGGGAGGGGCTATAATTCACCCCTCCACTTT. Its protein product is CASKGRGYNSPLHF.

V is TRBV7-6 and J is TRBJ1-1; D call uncertain. Germline V CDR1 and CDR2: SGHVS, FNYEAQ. This CDR3 is 15 amino acids long. Trimming removed 1 base at V and 1 base at J, with 10 bases between. The CDR3 is CASSLGGIRNTEAFF. CDR3 coding DNA: TGTGCCAGCAGCTTAGGAGGTATCAGGAACACTGAAGCTTTCTTT.

The V and J genes are TRBV12-3 or TRBV12-4 and TRBJ1-1; D is uncertain. This CDR3 spans 11 amino acids. The ends were cut back, 2 bases at V and 5 bases at J, with 3 bases in the middle. Here the CDR3 DNA reads TGTGCCAGCAGTTTATATACTGAAGCTTTCTTT. Protein sequence: CASSLYTEAFF.

The rearrangement uses TRBV4-1 and TRBJ1-1; TRBD1 agrees at 9 bases. The CDR3 contains 16 residues. In germline, CDR1 is MGHRA, CDR2 YSYEKL. V gave up 4 bases and J gave up 4 bases; unmatched junction bases: 10. The CDR3 DNA reads TGCGCCAGCAGCCGGTACAGGGGGCGAGAGGGCACTGAAGCTTTCTTT. Protein product: CASSRYRGREGTEAFF.

J is TRBJ1-2 and V is TRBV2, with a possible D match to TRBD1 (5 bases). Trimming shortened V by 10 bases and J by 5 bases, and 14 bases separated the two germline ends. The CDR3 totals 12 residues. Germline CDR1 reads SNHLY; CDR2 reads FYNNEI. The CDR3: CAKKTQGYGYTF. CDR3 nucleotides: TGTGCCAAGAAGACCCAGGGTTATGGCTACACCTTC. Full variable domain (remainder filled in from reference TRBV2 and TRBJ1-2): EPEVTQTPSHQVTQMGQEVILRCVPISNHLYFYWYRQILGQKVEFLVSFYNNEISEKSEIFDDQFSVERPDGSNFTLKIRSTKLEDSAMYFCAKKTQGYGYTFGSGTRLTVV.

The J gene is TRBJ1-1, the V gene TRBV18; no definite D call. The ends were cut back, 3 bases at V and 5 bases at J, with 13 bases in the middle. Germline V gives CDR1 KGHSH, CDR2 LQKENI. The CDR3 has 14 residues. The CDR3 region has the DNA TGTGCCAGCTCACCCACTGCCGGTCGGACTGAAGCTTTCTTT. Translated, it gives CASSPTAGRTEAFF.

This clone has only one observation. The chain has TRBV18 and TRBJ2-7; 9 bases are shared with TRBD1. V was pared by 4 bases and J by 5 bases, with 9 bases of the junction left unmatched. Germline V gives CDR1 KGHSH, CDR2 LQKENI. The CDR3 covers 15 residues. The chain's CDR3 is CASSRAPGQGDEQYV. As DNA, the CDR3 is TGTGCCAGCTCACGCGCTCCGGGACAGGGTGACGAGCAGTACGTC.

This chain connects TRBV5-1 to TRBJ1-1; TRBD1 matches at 8 bases. The germline CDR1 and CDR2 sequences are SGHRS and YFSETQ. The CDR3 has 14 residues. V lost 4 bases to trimming and J lost 0 bases; unmatched junction nucleotides: 2. The CDR3 DNA is TGCGCCAGCAGCGGGGACAGGATGAACACTGAAGCTTTCTTT. Its translation: CASSGDRMNTEAFF.

J is TRBJ1-5 and V is TRBV28; a possible D gene is TRBD1 (5 bases). The CDR3 extends over 16 amino acids. CDR1 and CDR2 from the germline V gene are MDHEN and SYDVKM. The V gene lost 7 bases and the J gene lost 4 bases, with 20 bases spanning the gap. The DNA for the CDR3 is TGTGCCAGCAACGTGGCACAGGTACCCAGGAATCAGCCCCAGCATTTT. Its protein product is CASNVAQVPRNQPQHF.